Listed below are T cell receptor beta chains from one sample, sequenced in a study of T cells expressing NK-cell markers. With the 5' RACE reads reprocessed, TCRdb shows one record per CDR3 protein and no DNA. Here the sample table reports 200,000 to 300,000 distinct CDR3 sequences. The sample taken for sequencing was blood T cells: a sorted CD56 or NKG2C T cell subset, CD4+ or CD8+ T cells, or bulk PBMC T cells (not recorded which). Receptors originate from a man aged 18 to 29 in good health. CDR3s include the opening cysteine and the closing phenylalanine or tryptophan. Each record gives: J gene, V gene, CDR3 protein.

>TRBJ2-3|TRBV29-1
CSAGGGLAGFTDTQYF
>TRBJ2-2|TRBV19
CASSRVFTGELFF
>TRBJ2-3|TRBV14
CASSTGDTQYF
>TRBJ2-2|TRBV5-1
CASSANQGAGTGELFF
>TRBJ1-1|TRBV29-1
CSLRVGLLAFF
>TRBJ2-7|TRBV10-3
CAISEGELYEQYF
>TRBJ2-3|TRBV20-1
CSAGFSSGTDTQYF
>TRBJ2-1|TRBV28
CASSLPDWFNEQFF
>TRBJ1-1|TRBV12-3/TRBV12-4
CASSQPPRGRNTEAFF
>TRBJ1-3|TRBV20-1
CSAADSIGNTIYF
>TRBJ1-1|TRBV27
CASSPRRGANTEAFF
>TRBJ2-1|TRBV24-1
CATSDFSGTSGRAYNEQFF
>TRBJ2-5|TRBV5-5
CASSSKTSAGVQYF
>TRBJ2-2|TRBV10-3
CAISRQGAPTGELFF
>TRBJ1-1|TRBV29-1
CSVAARVSIDTEAFF
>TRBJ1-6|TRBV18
CASSPIGQGDSPLHF
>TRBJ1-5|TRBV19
CASSMVRGHQPQHF
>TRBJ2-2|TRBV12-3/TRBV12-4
CASTNQGLAGGPNTGELFF
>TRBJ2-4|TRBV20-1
CSARDPGTSKNIQYF
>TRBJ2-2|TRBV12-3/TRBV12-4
CASIRFNTGELFF
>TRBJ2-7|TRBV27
CASSSDRKGWAYEQYF
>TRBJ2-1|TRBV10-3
CAIASNQGNEQFF
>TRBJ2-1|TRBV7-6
CASSSGQSQRLYNEQFF
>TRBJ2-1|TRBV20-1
CSAVSGRAFNEQFF
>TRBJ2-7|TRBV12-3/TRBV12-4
CASSLAQGHEQYF
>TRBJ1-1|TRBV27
CASSFLEGTEAFF
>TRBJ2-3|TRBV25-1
CASSGGRVGTQYF
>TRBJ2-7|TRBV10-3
CAIRGGAGAKTYEQYF
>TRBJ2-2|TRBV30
CAWSAERSTGELFF
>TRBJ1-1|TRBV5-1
CASSMTGRAREAFF
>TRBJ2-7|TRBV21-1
CASTKIPGLAVMSSYEQYF
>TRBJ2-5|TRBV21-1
CASSTGGLYQETQYF
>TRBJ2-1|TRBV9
CASSARTLDEQFF
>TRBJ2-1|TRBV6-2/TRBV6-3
CASSSGGLNEQFF
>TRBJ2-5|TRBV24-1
CATSDLGTGPVSETQYF
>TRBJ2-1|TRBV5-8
CASSLVPSGSFF